One sample yielded the 24 T cell receptor beta chains listed below, sequenced in a study of T cell responses to AZD1222 COVID-19 vaccine. The table came from immunoSEQ multiplex PCR; TCRdb's copy has only in-frame clones and leaves some out. The data contain 110,000 or so clones, about 91% of them singletons. Material: peripheral blood, obtained 28 days after the second AZD1222 dose. The receptors here all came from an adult who received the AZD1222 COVID-19 vaccine.

This rearrangement joins TRBV2 to TRBJ2-3, with D perhaps matching TRBD1 or TRBD2 (5 bases each). CDR3 length equals 14 residues. The ends were cut back, 6 bases at V and 5 bases at J, with 15 bases in the middle. Germline loops: CDR1 SNHLY, CDR2 FYNNEI. In DNA, the CDR3 is TGTGCCAGCAGGAATCCCCGGGGCGGAGATACGCAGTATTTT. Protein product: CASRNPRGGDTQYF.

This chain uses TRBV7-9 with TRBJ1-6, with D uncertain. CDR1 and CDR2 (germline): SEHNR, FQNEAQ (reference sequence). The length of the CDR3 is 13 residues. Trimming pared 3 bases from V and 6 bases from J, leaving 6 bases between. As DNA, the CDR3 is TGTGCCAGCAGCTTTGAAATTAATTCACCCCTCCACTTT. Amino acids: CASSFEINSPLHF. The full variable domain, rest sourced from reference TRBV7-9 and TRBJ1-6, is DTGVSQNPRHKITKRGQNVTFRCDPISEHNRLYWYRQTLGQGPEFLTYFQNEAQLEKSRLLSDRFSAERPKGSFSTLEIQRTEQGDSAMYLCASSFEINSPLHFGNGTRLTVT.

The V and J genes are TRBV5-4 and TRBJ2-5; the match to TRBD1 covers 7 bases. Germline V gene sequence: CDR1 SGHNT, CDR2 YYREEE (reference sequence). The CDR3 is 14 residues long. J gave up 1 base and V 4 bases, and 4 bases lay outside the gene matches. The CDR3 DNA sequence: TGTGCCAGCAGCCAGGGACAGTTCCAAGAGACCCAGTACTTC. Its protein is CASSQGQFQETQYF.

This clone was found a few times. The J gene is TRBJ2-7, the V gene TRBV18, with TRBD2 as a possible D gene (7 bases). The ends were cut back, 1 base at V and 6 bases at J, with 16 bases in the middle. This CDR3 spans 15 amino acids. Germline-derived CDR1 and CDR2 are KGHSH and LQKENI. Here the CDR3 reads CASSPQQGRESEQYF. Written as DNA, the CDR3 is TGTGCCAGCTCACCACAGCAGGGGAGGGAGTCCGAGCAGTACTTC.

V is TRBV6-6 and J is TRBJ1-5, with D possibly TRBD1 on 5 matching bases. The CDR3 sequence is 14 residues long. The V gene's germline CDR1 is MNHNY and CDR2 SVGAGI (reference sequence). Trimming took 5 bases from V and 6 from J, leaving 14 bases between them. CDR3 loop: CASSRGSGAQPQHF. The CDR3 coding sequence is TGTGCCAGCAGTCGGGGCTCCGGGGCTCAGCCCCAGCATTTT.

V gene TRBV7-8 combines with J gene TRBJ2-7, with D unclear. The germline V gene encodes CDR1 SGHVS and CDR2 FQNEAQ. V lost 0 bases and J lost 0, with 12 bases in between. This CDR3 region has 16 residues. In DNA, the CDR3 is TGTGCCAGCAGCTTAGCGGTGCATTCCCTCTCCTACGAGCAGTACTTC. It specifies CASSLAVHSLSYEQYF.

The rearrangement uses TRBV7-9 and TRBJ1-1; D is ambiguous. Trimming took off 4 bases at V and 3 bases at J, with 6 bases between the two ends. Per germline, CDR1 SEHNR and CDR2 FQNEAQ (reference sequence). The CDR3 has 12 residues. CDR3 sequence reads: CASSSADTEAFF. The CDR3 nucleotides read TGTGCCAGCAGCTCAGCGGACACTGAAGCTTTCTTT.

The rearrangement uses TRBV3-1 (or the pseudogene TRBV3-2) and TRBJ2-1; unclear D gene. Trimming removed 3 bases at V and 8 bases at J, with 14 bases between. The germline V gene has CDR1 LGHDT and CDR2 YNNKEL (reference sequence). CDR3 length: 14 residues. As DNA, the CDR3 is TGTGCCAGCAGCCACGCTTGGGGTGGGCATGAGCAGTTCTTC. Amino acid sequence: CASSHAWGGHEQFF.

This clone was seen a few times. The V and J genes are TRBV5-6 and TRBJ1-6; 7 bases line up with TRBD1. Germline V gene data show CDR1 as SGHDT and CDR2 as YYEEEE. This CDR3 comprises 14 residues. J was trimmed by 10 bases and V by 5 bases; bases with no gene match: 9. CDR3 coding DNA: TGTGCCAGCAGAATATACAGGGGAGAGTCACCCCTCCACTTT. Amino acids: CASRIYRGESPLHF.

This clone was observed a single time. The V and J genes are TRBV18 and TRBJ1-6, with unresolved D. The V gene's germline CDR1 is KGHSH and CDR2 LQKENI. The germline V and J ends were trimmed by 3 bases and 9 bases, with 12 bases remaining between them. The CDR3 extends over 14 amino acids. In DNA, the CDR3 is TGTGCCAGCTCACCGGGCCCACAATCTTCACCCCTCCACTTT. Residues: CASSPGPQSSPLHF.

This chain uses TRBV7-2 with TRBJ2-7; 9 bases are shared with TRBD1. The CDR3 extends over 14 amino acids. Germline V CDR1 and CDR2: SGHTA, FQGNSA. The V segment lost 5 bases and the J segment 1 base; nucleotides outside the gene matches: 3. The CDR3 DNA reads as TGTGCCAGCAGCGCAGGGACAGGGTCCTACGAGCAGTACTTC. Residues: CASSAGTGSYEQYF.

The V gene is TRBV29-1, the J gene TRBJ2-5, with TRBD1 identical over 7 bases. With V trimmed by 6 bases and J by 4 bases, 8 bases remained unmatched. The CDR3 loop spans 13 amino acids. Germline assignment: CDR1 SQVTM and CDR2 ANQGSEA. The CDR3: CSVPDRVVETQYF. DNA of the CDR3: TGCAGCGTGCCCGACAGGGTGGTAGAGACCCAGTACTTC.

This chain joins TRBV7-2 and TRBJ1-1; no firm D call. Germline V gene data show CDR1 as SGHTA and CDR2 as FQGNSA. The CDR3 covers 14 residues. Trimming stripped 5 bases from V and 0 bases from J, with 10 bases between. The CDR3 loop reads CASSLAWLNTEAFF. Written as DNA, the CDR3 is TGTGCCAGCAGCCTCGCCTGGCTGAACACTGAAGCTTTCTTT.

The chain uses TRBV11-2 and TRBJ1-1; 9 bases are shared with TRBD1. The V and J ends lost 1 base and 4 bases, in that order; junction bases with no gene match: 4. In germline, CDR1 is SGHAT, CDR2 FQNNGV. CDR3 size: 15 residues. The CDR3 region has the DNA TGTGCCAGCAGCTTAGGGGACAGGGTAGCCACTGAAGCTTTCTTT. It encodes CASSLGDRVATEAFF.

A remark on this clone: Relative to the germline gene, one junction end is altered; a read error may explain this. The J gene is TRBJ1-3, the V gene TRBV3-1 (or the pseudogene TRBV3-2); D perhaps matches TRBD1 (6 bases). CDR1 is LGHDT and CDR2 is YNNKEL in the germline V gene (reference sequence). The CDR3 extends over 17 amino acids. CDR3 region: CASRHQTGTTSGNTIYF. The CDR3 nucleotides read TGTGCCAGCCGCCACCAGACAGGTACTACCTCTGGAAACACCATATATTTT.

The CDR3 coding sequence is TGTGCAAGTCGCTCAAAAATCTTGGGGGGGCGCCGGTGGAGTTCACCCCTCCACTTT. Its translation is CASRSKILGGRRWSSPLHF. V is TRBV12-2 and J is TRBJ1-6. TRBV12-2 is noted as a pseudogene. CDR3 length: 19 residues.

CDR3 coding DNA: TGTGCCAGCAGCCAAGTTAAGCAGGGCTCCAGCAATCAGCCCCAGCATTTT. Translation: CASSQVKQGSSNQPQHF. J is TRBJ1-5 and V is TRBV4-2, with TRBD1 as a possible D gene (5 bases). The germline V gene has CDR1 LGHNA and CDR2 YNFKEQ. Deletions cut 1 base from V and 1 base from J, with 14 bases between. The CDR3 runs to 17 residues.

The rearrangement links TRBV7-2 to TRBJ1-1; D might be TRBD1 (6 bases). Germline CDR1 and CDR2: SGHTA and FQGNSA. V was cut by 9 bases and J by 6 bases, with 14 bases left in between. CDR3 length: 12 amino acids. CDR3 protein: CASSGGLAEAFF. The CDR3, as DNA: TGTGCCAGTAGCGGGGGCTTAGCTGAAGCTTTCTTT.

This rearrangement joins TRBV28 to TRBJ2-7, with 8 positions matching TRBD1. Germline V gene sequence: CDR1 MDHEN, CDR2 SYDVKM. The V segment lost 1 base and the J segment 6 bases; nucleotides outside the gene matches: 8. This CDR3 contains 15 residues. The CDR3 protein is CASSLFLGQGGEQYF. CDR3 bases: TGTGCCAGCAGTTTATTTCTAGGACAGGGCGGCGAGCAGTACTTC.

This chain joins TRBV24-1 and TRBJ1-5, with TRBD1 matching 9 bases. This CDR3 spans 16 amino acids. The ends lost 6 bases at V and 6 bases at J; junction bases unmatched: 11. CDR1 and CDR2 (germline): KGHDR, SFDVKD. The CDR3 nucleotides read TGTGCCACCAGTCCGGGACAGGGCAAAGGGATTCAGCCCCAGCATTTT. It translates to CATSPGQGKGIQPQHF.

The genes are TRBV9 and TRBJ1-6; TRBD1 agrees at 9 bases. Germline trimming cut 4 bases from V and 9 bases from J; bases unmatched to any gene: 5. Germline V lookup: CDR1 SGDLS, CDR2 YYNGEE. This CDR3 region has 14 residues. CDR3 in DNA: TGTGCCAGCAGCCAGGGACAGGGAGGTTCACCCCTCCACTTT. Translating gives CASSQGQGGSPLHF.

The chain employs TRBV12-3 or TRBV12-4 and TRBJ2-2; D ambiguous. Trimming stripped 2 bases from V and 4 bases from J, with 5 bases between. This CDR3 comprises 13 residues. The CDR3 reads CASSLSTTGELFF. In nucleotides, the CDR3 is TGTGCCAGCAGTTTAAGTACCACCGGGGAGCTGTTTTTT.

This rearrangement joins TRBV28 to TRBJ2-6; 12 bases fit TRBD1. The ends lost 2 bases at V and 2 bases at J; junction bases unmatched: 1. CDR3 length: 17 amino acids. CDR1 is MDHEN, CDR2 SYDVKM, per germline. The CDR3 sequence: CASSLRDRGPGANVLTF. The CDR3 nucleotides read TGTGCCAGCAGTTTACGGGACAGGGGGCCTGGGGCCAACGTCCTGACTTTC.

The CDR3 DNA reads TGTGCCAGCAGCCAAACAGGGGCGCTGGATACGCAGTATTTT. Protein product: CASSQTGALDTQYF. The rearrangement uses TRBV7-9 and TRBJ2-3; 7 bases map to TRBD1. V was clipped by 5 bases and J by 6 bases; unmatched bases: 8. The CDR3 spans 14 residues. The germline gives CDR1 SEHNR, CDR2 FQNEAQ (reference sequence).